This T cell receptor (beta chain) emerged from a study of CD8+ T cells in alopecia areata. Regarding treatment: oral pan-JAK inhibitor, 5-10 mg twice daily. Reverse transcription of extracted RNA yielded cDNA, which provided the sequencing template. Profiling relied on immunoSEQ multiplex PCR, and the TCRdb table lists in-frame clones only, not all of them. The repertoire holds about 220,000 clones, with about 50% as singletons. Germline values: CDR1 KGHSH, CDR2 LQKENI. CDR3 length equals 15 residues. V was cut by 6 bases and J by 1 base, with 14 bases left in between. This receptor was identified in a human donor with alopecia areata. The specimen was CD4+ T cells sorted from blood, collected at week 4, from a patient treated with tofacitinib. This chain connects TRBV18 to TRBJ2-3; no definite D call. The CDR3 DNA follows: TGTGCCAGCTCTCCCAGCCCTGGGGGCACAGATACGCAGTATTTT. Its protein product is CASSPSPGGTDTQYF.